These 32 T cell receptor beta chains share one sample of origin, sequenced in a study of low-dose radiotherapy and immunotherapy resistance in tumors. Primers used for first-strand cDNA, a TRAV- and TRBV-specific set, covered both alpha and beta chains. The authors amplified TCRs for roughly 20 PCR cycles with a constant-region primer and a V-primer adapter. MiXCR was run by TCRdb on the reads, yielding one entry per CDR3 protein. The sample consists of roughly 38,000 distinct CDR3 sequences, 20% to 25% of them appearing once. The time point was: after trial treatment. Treatment noted: LDRT plus nivolumab, ipilimumab, low-dose cyclophosphamide and aspirin (RACIN trial). The sequencing here drew on PBMCs, taken after low-dose radiotherapy plus immunotherapy. Source of these receptors: a female donor with ovarian cancer.

J is TRBJ2-7 and V is TRBV12-3 or TRBV12-4; no clear D gene. V was pared by 0 bases and J by 5 bases, with 2 bases between. This CDR3 is 11 amino acids long. DNA for the CDR3: TGTGCCAGCAGTTTAGCCCACGAGCAGTACTTC. Amino acids: CASSLAHEQYF.

The CDR3, as DNA: TGTGCCTGGGCCTCCTCAATGATTGGGCTCGAGCAGTACTTC. Translated, it gives CAWASSMIGLEQYF. The chain joins TRBV30 to TRBJ2-7; D not resolved. This CDR3 spans 14 amino acids. The V end lost 5 bases, the J end lost 6 bases, and 20 bases lay between the germline ends. The germline V gene has CDR1 GTSNPN and CDR2 SVGIG (reference sequence).

This clonotype was observed at least ten times. The CDR3 here is CASRSPGLRTYEQYF. The CDR3, as DNA: TGTGCCAGCAGAAGTCCGGGACTTCGGACCTACGAGCAGTACTTC. The rearrangement links TRBV28 to TRBJ2-7; D is possibly TRBD2 (6 bases). The CDR3 loop spans 15 amino acids. Germline CDR1 and CDR2: MDHEN and SYDVKM. With 6 bases removed from V and 2 bases from J, the gap between germline ends came to 17 bases.

In its sample, this clonotype was seen many times. The chain joins TRBV27 to TRBJ2-3, with D perhaps assigned TRBD1 or TRBD2 (5 bases each). CDR3 length: 15 residues. V was cut by 6 bases and J by 0 bases, with 13 bases left in between. Germline V gene data show CDR1 as MNHEY and CDR2 as SMNVEV (reference sequence). The CDR3, as DNA: TGTGCCAGCAGGGGGACGATTATGAGCACAGATACGCAGTATTTT. It encodes CASRGTIMSTDTQYF.

This clonotype was counted many times. At one boundary the junction diverges from the germline segment, which might be a read error. The V call is TRBV7-7, the J call TRBJ1-5; no reliable D call. Germline-derived CDR1 and CDR2 are SSHAT and FNYEAQ (reference sequence). The CDR3 runs to 13 residues. The CDR3, as DNA: TGTGCTAGCAGCCTAAATAGCAATCAGCCCCAGCATTTT. Protein product: CASSLNSNQPQHF.

This clonotype was counted at least ten times. The J gene is TRBJ2-1, the V gene TRBV3-1; TRBD2 is a possible D gene (5 bases). CDR1 is LGHDT, CDR2 YNNKEL, per germline (reference sequence). The CDR3 length is 14 residues. V gave up 4 bases and J gave up 4 bases, with 11 bases separating them. As DNA, the CDR3 is TGTGCCAGCAGCCTCCGGGAACCATACAATGAGCAGTTCTTC. Translation: CASSLREPYNEQFF.

This clonotype was picked up a small number of times. The rearrangement joins TRBV29-1 to TRBJ2-1; 8 bases fit TRBD2. This CDR3 spans 19 amino acids. V was clipped by 2 bases and J by 9 bases; unmatched bases: 24. From germline, CDR1 is SQVTM and CDR2 ANQGSEA. The CDR3 bases are TGCAGCGTTGAACTCCTGGGATTAGGACCGGGACTAGGATTCGGTGAGCAGTTCTTC. Protein sequence: CSVELLGLGPGLGFGEQFF.

This clonotype has at least ten counts. The chain combines TRBV13 with TRBJ1-1; D is undetermined. Germline loops: CDR1 PRHDT, CDR2 FYEKMQ (reference sequence). V dropped 7 bases and J dropped 5 bases, with 11 bases sitting between them. This CDR3 comprises 12 residues. This CDR3 is CASNGPETEAFF. In nucleotides, the CDR3 is TGTGCCAGCAATGGCCCGGAGACTGAAGCTTTCTTT.

This clonotype appeared many times. This chain links TRBV13 with TRBJ2-1; a possible D gene is TRBD2 (6 bases). Looked up from germline, CDR1 is PRHDT and CDR2 is FYEKMQ (reference sequence). The CDR3 extends over 15 amino acids. V was clipped by 7 bases and J by 5 bases, with 18 bases between them. CDR3 coding DNA: TGTGCCAGCAACCCGGAGGGACTTCTAGACAATGAGCAGTTCTTC. Translation: CASNPEGLLDNEQFF.

Remarks on this clonotype: With a far larger clone one base away, a read error is the likely cause. The chain uses TRBV10-2 and TRBJ2-1; the D is unclear. The CDR3 consists of 13 residues. V lost 7 bases, J lost 10 bases, and 17 bases lay in between. Germline values: CDR1 WSHSY, CDR2 SAAADI. The CDR3 nucleotides are TGCGCCAGCACCCAGGACCCAGTCTACGAGCAGTTCTTC. Amino acids: CASTQDPVYEQFF.

This clonotype occurred many times. J is TRBJ2-5 and V is TRBV30; 7 bases are a match to TRBD2. V was pared by 3 bases and J by 4 bases, with 14 bases of the junction left unmatched. CDR3 length: 16 amino acids. Germline V CDR1 and CDR2: GTSNPN, SVGIG (reference sequence). The CDR3 reads CAWSPLGRRGPETQYF. The CDR3, as DNA: TGTGCCTGGAGCCCCCTCGGGAGGAGGGGCCCAGAGACCCAGTACTTC.

This clonotype was found many times. The chain links TRBV5-4 to TRBJ1-2; D unresolved. The CDR3 length is 15 residues. Trimming cost V 3 bases and J 4 bases, with 16 bases left between them. The germline V gene encodes CDR1 SGHNT and CDR2 YYREEE (reference sequence). CDR3 amino acids: CASSSGSIAFYGYTF. For the CDR3, the DNA is TGTGCCAGCAGCTCCGGGTCGATCGCTTTCTATGGCTACACCTTC.

This clonotype occurred many times. The chain employs TRBV6-2 or TRBV6-3 and TRBJ1-4; D is undetermined. The CDR3 totals 15 residues. Trimming took 7 bases from V and 3 from J, leaving 15 bases between them. Germline assignment: CDR1 MNHEY and CDR2 SVGEGT. The CDR3 region has the DNA TGTGCCAGCACTCAAACGGGGAATGCTAATGAAAAACTGTTTTTT. Its translation is CASTQTGNANEKLFF.

Note on this clonotype: This likely stems from a read error, as it lies one base from a far larger clone. The chain uses TRBV12-3 or TRBV12-4 and TRBJ2-7, with TRBD2 as a possible D gene (6 bases). Trimming stripped 0 bases from V and 7 bases from J, with 13 bases between. The CDR3 runs to 14 residues. Here the CDR3 reads CASSLAGTVNEQYF. CDR3 DNA sequence: TGTGCCAGCAGTTTAGCTGGGACTGTCAATGAGCAGTACTTC.

This clonotype was counted a few times. V and J are TRBV19 and TRBJ2-6; the match to TRBD2 covers 9 bases. Unmatched junction bases numbered 2, after V lost 3 bases and J lost 2 bases. The CDR3 contains 16 residues. From germline, CDR1 is LNHDA and CDR2 SQIVND (reference sequence). The CDR3 sequence is CASSILAGTGANVLTF. The DNA for the CDR3 is TGTGCCAGTAGTATCCTAGCGGGAACTGGGGCCAACGTCCTGACTTTC. The complete variable domain, with remaining parts taken from reference TRBV19 and TRBJ2-6, reads DGGITQSPKYLFRKEGQNVTLSCEQNLNHDAMYWYRQDPGQGLRLIYYSQIVNDFQKGDIAEGYSVSREKKESFPLTVTSAQKNPTAFYLCASSILAGTGANVLTFGAGSRLTVL.

This clonotype was counted at least ten times. This sequence joins TRBV6-5 and TRBJ2-3; D gene unclear. V shed 6 bases and J shed 0 bases, with 4 bases lying between them. Germline lookup yields CDR1 MNHEY and CDR2 SVGAGI. The CDR3 extends over 12 amino acids. CDR3 nucleotide sequence: TGTGCCAGCAGAACTAGCACAGATACGCAGTATTTT. This gives the protein CASRTSTDTQYF.

V and J are TRBV6-1 and TRBJ1-2; no clear D. In germline, CDR1 is MNHNS, CDR2 SASEGT. V lost 5 bases and J lost 0, with 7 bases in between. CDR3 size: 13 residues. CDR3 loop: CASSLRANYGYTF. As DNA, the CDR3 is TGTGCCAGCAGTCTCCGGGCTAACTATGGCTACACCTTC.

This clonotype was recorded many times. The V and J genes are TRBV20-1 and TRBJ2-1; TRBD1 matches at 9 bases. J gave up 12 bases and V 2 bases, and 8 bases lay outside the gene matches. CDR1 DFQATT and CDR2 SNEGSKA come from the germline V gene (reference sequence). The CDR3 spans 13 residues. CDR3 coding DNA: TGCAGTGCTAGACCCCCCGAGGGACAGGGGCAGTTCTTC. The encoded protein is CSARPPEGQGQFF.

In this sample, this clonotype turned up many times. The V gene is TRBV12-3 or TRBV12-4, the J gene TRBJ2-7; 7 bases are a match to TRBD1. After removal of 4 bases from V and 1 base from J, the junction contained 4 bases not matched to a gene. The CDR3 spans 14 residues. The DNA for the CDR3 is TGTGCCAGCAGTTGGGGGACAGATTCCTACGAGCAGTACTTC. This gives the protein CASSWGTDSYEQYF.

This clonotype was counted at least ten times. The V and J genes are TRBV7-8 and TRBJ1-6; D is possibly TRBD1 (5 bases). The CDR3 runs to 17 residues. The ends were cut back, 5 bases at V and 4 bases at J, with 18 bases in the middle. Germline V gene lookup returns CDR1 SGHVS and CDR2 FQNEAQ. DNA for the CDR3: TGTGCCAGCAGCCCCCGGCGGGACGGCCATTATAATTCACCCCTCCACTTT. Translated: CASSPRRDGHYNSPLHF.

This clonotype was counted ten times or more. The rearrangement links TRBV4-1 to TRBJ2-2; 8 bases fit TRBD2. Germline values: CDR1 MGHRA, CDR2 YSYEKL. After removal of 3 bases from V and 1 base from J, the junction contained 7 bases not matched to a gene. The CDR3 runs 17 residues. CDR3 sequence (DNA): TGCGCCAGCAGCCAGGGAATGAGCGGGAGGAACACCGGGGAGCTGTTTTTT. Translated, it gives CASSQGMSGRNTGELFF.

The table lists this clonotype with a few counts. This chain links TRBV2 with TRBJ2-5; 8 bases are a match to TRBD1. Germline-derived CDR1 and CDR2 are SNHLY and FYNNEI. The CDR3 is 15 amino acids. V trimming: 8 bases; J trimming: 5 bases; junction bases outside the gene matches: 13. CDR3 in amino acids: CASGKETGVAETQYF. CDR3 DNA: TGTGCCAGCGGAAAAGAGACAGGGGTGGCGGAGACCCAGTACTTC.

Details on this clonotype: With a far larger clone one base away, a read error is the likely cause. The J gene is TRBJ2-3, the V gene TRBV24-1, with D maybe TRBD2 (7 bases). Per germline, CDR1 KGHDR and CDR2 SFDVKD. V dropped 11 bases and J dropped 2 bases, with 19 bases sitting between them. The CDR3 length is 15 residues. CDR3 sequence reads: CASISPGGATDTQYF. CDR3 nucleotide sequence: TGTGCCAGCATTTCCCCGGGGGGCGCCACAGATACGCAGTATTTT.

V is TRBV19 and J is TRBJ2-3, with 7 bases lining up with TRBD2. Looked up from germline, CDR1 is LNHDA and CDR2 is SQIVND (reference sequence). The ends lost 4 bases at V and 0 bases at J; junction bases unmatched: 4. The CDR3 length is 15 residues. Written as DNA, the CDR3 is TGTGCCAGTAGTACCCGGCGGGGGAGCACAGATACGCAGTATTTT. It specifies CASSTRRGSTDTQYF. The entire variable domain, with the rest obtained from reference TRBV19 and TRBJ2-3, is as follows: DGGITQSPKYLFRKEGQNVTLSCEQNLNHDAMYWYRQDPGQGLRLIYYSQIVNDFQKGDIAEGYSVSREKKESFPLTVTSAQKNPTAFYLCASSTRRGSTDTQYFGPGTRLTVL.

A remark on this clonotype: A read error may produce the germline difference seen at one junction end. This chain uses TRBV11-1 with TRBJ2-1, with 9 nucleotides matching TRBD2. Per germline, CDR1 SGHAT and CDR2 FQDESV (reference sequence). This CDR3 comprises 14 residues. Written as DNA, the CDR3 is TGTGCCAGCAGCTTGGGACTAGCATCGGGTGAGCAGTGCTTC. It codes for CASSLGLASGEQCF.

This clonotype was counted ten times or more. The rearrangement links TRBV6-6 to TRBJ2-5; D is possibly TRBD1 or TRBD2 (6 bases each). Trimming left V 11 bases short and J 4 bases short, with 14 bases between. CDR1 is MNHNY and CDR2 is SVGAGI in the germline V gene (reference sequence). The CDR3 sequence is 12 residues long. This CDR3 reads CAGGGGGETQYF. The CDR3 nucleotides read TGTGCCGGAGGTGGAGGGGGAGAGACCCAGTACTTC.

This clonotype was detected ten times or more. The chain carries TRBV28 and TRBJ2-1; 8 nucleotides line up with TRBD2. Germline V gives CDR1 MDHEN, CDR2 SYDVKM. Trimming took 8 bases from V and 1 from J; bases not matched to a gene: 7. This CDR3 has 15 amino acids. CDR3 DNA sequence: TGTGCCAGCCATGAAGCGGGAGTTTCCTACAATGAGCAGTTCTTC. It codes for CASHEAGVSYNEQFF.

This clonotype has at least ten counts. The chain employs TRBV19 and TRBJ1-5; a possible D gene is TRBD1 (6 bases). Trimming shortened V by 10 bases and J by 0 bases, and 19 bases separated the two germline ends. Germline V gene sequence: CDR1 LNHDA, CDR2 SQIVND (reference sequence). The CDR3 covers 16 residues. The chain's CDR3 is CATRGGGAYSNQPQHF. In DNA, the CDR3 is TGTGCCACCCGGGGCGGGGGGGCATATAGCAATCAGCCCCAGCATTTT.

On this clonotype: This likely came from a read error, as a far larger clone is one base away. The chain combines TRBV5-4 with TRBJ2-1; unclear D gene. CDR3 length equals 13 residues. CDR1 and CDR2 (germline): SGHNT, YYREEE (reference sequence). The V end was cut by 3 bases, the J end by 10 bases, with 14 bases between. The CDR3 DNA sequence: TGTGCCAGCAGCTCATTCGGAACCTACGAGCAGTTCTTC. Translated: CASSSFGTYEQFF.

At least ten counts were recorded for this clonotype. The rearrangement links TRBV11-3 to TRBJ2-2, with D possibly matching TRBD2 (6 bases). V was shortened by 5 bases and J by 0 bases, with 16 bases between the two germline ends. Germline V gene lookup returns CDR1 SGHNT and CDR2 YENEEA. This CDR3 region has 17 residues. CDR3 sequence: CASSPQTGTANTGELFF. Written as DNA, the CDR3 is TGTGCCAGCAGCCCCCAAACCGGGACTGCGAACACCGGGGAGCTGTTTTTT.

This clonotype occurred many times. The chain uses TRBV9 and TRBJ2-3; unclear D gene. The CDR3 runs to 13 residues. Trimming took 4 bases from V and 8 from J, leaving 14 bases between them. Germline-derived CDR1 and CDR2 are SGDLS and YYNGEE. The CDR3 reads CASSSQTWGTQYF. In nucleotides, the CDR3 is TGTGCCAGCAGCTCCCAGACCTGGGGTACGCAGTATTTT.

This clonotype was observed at least ten times. The chain couples TRBV7-9 to TRBJ2-1; 7 nucleotides agree with TRBD2. Per the germline V gene, CDR1 is SEHNR and CDR2 is FQNEAQ (reference sequence). The CDR3 sequence is 15 residues long. The ends lost 3 bases at V and 2 bases at J; junction bases unmatched: 4. This CDR3 is CASSLGGSAYNEQFF. The DNA for the CDR3 is TGTGCCAGCAGCTTGGGGGGGTCGGCCTACAATGAGCAGTTCTTC.